One and the same sample provided the 9 T cell receptor beta chains below, sequenced in a study of blood T cell repertoires in COVID-19 (dated by TCRdb to about 2020). The method behind the library was the immunoSEQ multiplex PCR assay. TCRdb re-hosts the immuneACCESS table, in-frame sequences only. Its copies lack some clones; in the studies checked, an unresolved V gene accounts for under half of them, and the cause for the rest is not known. The sample contains 300,000 to 400,000 clones, more than 70% of them found a single time. The top ten constitute around 3% of the sample. Sample: peripheral blood. The receptors here all came from a woman aged 30 to 39 with COVID-19, enrolled during active disease.

The chain recombines TRBV13 with TRBJ2-1; 8 bases agree with TRBD2. The CDR3 length is 15 residues. The junction had 3 bases not matched to a gene; V was cut back by 5 bases and J by 0 bases. Germline V gene lookup returns CDR1 PRHDT and CDR2 FYEKMQ (reference sequence). CDR3 protein: CASSPSGSSYNEQFF. The CDR3 bases are TGTGCCAGCAGCCCGAGCGGGAGCTCCTACAATGAGCAGTTCTTC.

The rearrangement uses TRBV9 and TRBJ2-7, with a weak D call TRBD1 (6 bases). Per the germline V gene, CDR1 is SGDLS and CDR2 is YYNGEE. V shed 6 bases and J shed 2 bases, with 15 bases lying between them. The CDR3 totals 14 residues. The CDR3 loop is CASTAGQGTYEQYF. The CDR3 nucleotides read TGTGCCAGCACCGCCGGGCAGGGGACCTACGAGCAGTACTTC.

This chain joins TRBV5-4 and TRBJ2-7, with 8 bases matching TRBD1. The germline V gene has CDR1 SGHNT and CDR2 YYREEE (reference sequence). This CDR3 region has 15 residues. V lost 0 bases to trimming and J lost 3 bases; unmatched junction nucleotides: 5. CDR3 sequence (DNA): TGTGCCAGCAGCTTGGTAGGACAGGGACTCTACGAGCAGTACTTC. Residues: CASSLVGQGLYEQYF.

In its sample, this clone was seen once. This chain links TRBV7-2 with TRBJ1-2, with TRBD1 matching over 7 bases. Trimming cost V 4 bases and J 3 bases; bases outside gene matches: 5. The CDR3 has 14 amino acids. From germline, CDR1 is SGHTA and CDR2 FQGNSA. The CDR3: CASSSDTGDYGYTF. CDR3 coding DNA: TGTGCCAGCAGCTCTGATACAGGGGACTATGGCTACACCTTC. Filled out from reference TRBV7-2 and TRBJ1-2, the complete variable domain reads GAGVSQSPSNKVTEKGKDVELRCDPISGHTALYWYRQSLGQGLEFLIYFQGNSAPDKSGLPSDRFSAERTGGSVSTLTIQRTQQEDSAVYLCASSSDTGDYGYTFGSGTRLTVV.

The CDR3 here is CASSLGGGPSTDTQYF. CDR3 nucleotides: TGTGCCAGCAGCTTAGGTGGCGGGCCTAGCACAGATACGCAGTATTTT. The gene calls are TRBV11-2 and TRBJ2-3; D possibly corresponds to TRBD2 (5 bases). V lost 1 base to trimming and J lost 0 bases, with 11 bases between them. The germline gives CDR1 SGHAT, CDR2 FQNNGV. The CDR3 is made up of 16 amino acids. The full variable domain, in which reference TRBV11-2 and TRBJ2-3 provide the parts outside the CDR3, is EAGVAQSPRYKIIEKRQSVAFWCNPISGHATLYWYQQILGQGPKLLIQFQNNGVVDDSQLPKDRFSAERLKGVDSTLKIQPAKLEDSAVYLCASSLGGGPSTDTQYFGPGTRLTVL.

The chain couples TRBV28 to TRBJ1-1; TRBD1 might be the D (5 bases). The CDR3 loop spans 13 amino acids. Trimming shortened V by 8 bases and J by 4 bases, and 14 bases separated the two germline ends. CDR1 and CDR2 from the germline V gene are MDHEN and SYDVKM. In DNA, the CDR3 is TGTGCCAGCGGGGCAGGATGGGGCACTGAAGCTTTCTTT. It specifies CASGAGWGTEAFF.

The chain joins TRBV27 to TRBJ2-1; TRBD1 matches at 7 bases. The CDR3 runs 15 residues. Germline CDR1 reads MNHEY; CDR2 reads SMNVEV (reference sequence). V dropped 3 bases and J dropped 4; count of bases not matched to a gene: 6. CDR3 in amino acids: CASSFRTGLYNEQFF. The CDR3 DNA reads as TGTGCCAGCAGTTTCCGGACAGGCCTTTACAATGAGCAGTTCTTC.

This chain links TRBV7-9 with TRBJ2-1; weak D call: TRBD1 (6 bases). Germline V gives CDR1 SEHNR, CDR2 FQNEAQ (reference sequence). The CDR3 extends over 13 amino acids. Trimming took off 5 bases at V and 7 bases at J, with 12 bases between the two ends. CDR3 region: CASSTKQGNEQFF. In nucleotides, the CDR3 is TGTGCCAGCAGCACAAAACAGGGAAATGAGCAGTTCTTC.

The chain couples TRBV24-1 to TRBJ1-5, with D possibly matching TRBD1 (5 bases). This CDR3 spans 14 amino acids. V dropped 6 bases and J dropped 6 bases, with 14 bases sitting between them. Germline-derived CDR1 and CDR2 are KGHDR and SFDVKD. This CDR3 is CATSHAQGGQPQHF. CDR3 nucleotides: TGTGCCACCAGTCATGCTCAGGGTGGTCAGCCCCAGCATTTT.